This TCR beta chain was recorded in a study of T-cell reconstitution after alpha-beta-depleted transplantation in children. A TCRbeta library incorporating unique molecular identifiers was prepared. One entry per CDR3 protein results from TCRdb running MiXCR on the PCR reads. Here the sample spans 490,000 or so distinct CDR3 sequences, under 15% being singletons. This clonotype was seen many times. Trimming cost V 7 bases and J 0 bases, with 10 bases left between them. Germline CDR1 DFQATT, CDR2 SNEGSKA (reference sequence). CDR3 size: 13 residues. The TCR sequence derives from a human donor who donated a stem cell graft to a child with combined immunodeficiency. V and J are TRBV20-1 and TRBJ2-1; D uncertain. Here the sequenced sample was PBMCs from the stem cell graft donor, taken from the stem cell graft. The DNA of the CDR3 is TGCAGTGTTGGTAGGGACTCCTACAATGAGCAGTTCTTC. Protein sequence: CSVGRDSYNEQFF.